Below, 25 T cell receptor beta chains from the same sample are listed, as sequenced in a study of vaccination effects on CD4 cells after COVID-19. Their cognate antigens are unknown. Scientists isolated CD4+ T cells after a roughly 10-day culture period ended. Some clones are missing from TCRdb's copy, which holds only in-frame ones; the method was immunoSEQ multiplex PCR. The top ten clones hold roughly 6% of a sample with over 45,000 clones, approximately 65% of them seen once. The sequencing used CD4+ T cells from PBMCs cultured without peptide, collected before COVID-19 vaccination. Receptors were obtained from a human donor who received a COVID-19 vaccine.

The rearrangement links TRBV6-4 to TRBJ2-2; D is undetermined. V gave up 11 bases and J gave up 6 bases, with 22 bases separating them. CDR3 size: 15 residues. Germline V gene sequence: CDR1 MRHNA, CDR2 SNTAGT. In nucleotides, the CDR3 is TGTGCCCAAGCAGGTTGGAAGGGAAAGGCCGGGGAGCTGTTTTTT. Translation gives CAQAGWKGKAGELFF.

This chain's CDR3 is CASSLASYSNQPQHF. The CDR3 DNA reads as TGTGCCAGCAGCTTAGCCAGCTATAGCAATCAGCCCCAGCATTTT. The V and J genes are TRBV7-8 and TRBJ1-5, with no clear D. Trimming pared 0 bases from V and 0 bases from J, leaving 6 bases between. Germline V lookup: CDR1 SGHVS, CDR2 FQNEAQ. The length of the CDR3 is 15 residues.

The chain employs TRBV5-8 and TRBJ1-1; D is uncertain. The CDR3 length is 14 residues. V was clipped by 2 bases and J by 0 bases, with 8 bases between them. Germline CDR1 reads SGHTS; CDR2 reads YDEGEE. The CDR3 coding sequence is TGTGCCAGCAGCTTTTCAGCCATGAACACTGAAGCTTTCTTT. It yields the protein CASSFSAMNTEAFF.

CDR3 sequence reads: CASSLQGQAGNTIYF. The CDR3 coding sequence is TGTGCCAGCAGTTTACAGGGACAAGCTGGAAACACCATATATTTT. V and J are TRBV27 and TRBJ1-3, with TRBD1 as a possible D gene (6 bases). The germline gives CDR1 MNHEY, CDR2 SMNVEV (reference sequence). The CDR3 is 15 amino acids. The V end was cut by 2 bases, the J end by 2 bases, with 10 bases between.

This sequence joins TRBV24-1 and TRBJ1-2; D may be TRBD1 (5 bases). The CDR3 has 13 amino acids. Germline values: CDR1 KGHDR, CDR2 SFDVKD. Trimming took off 9 bases at V and 5 bases at J, with 15 bases between the two ends. DNA of the CDR3: TGTGCCACCGCTGGGACGGGTGAATATGGCTACACCTTC. It is translated as CATAGTGEYGYTF.

This clone was counted a single time. The chain employs TRBV10-3 and TRBJ2-7; 8 bases agree with TRBD1. The CDR3 is made up of 15 amino acids. Germline V gene data show CDR1 as ENHRY and CDR2 as SYGVKD. V shed 0 bases and J 6 bases; nucleotides not matched to a gene: 7. Here the CDR3 reads CAISESVRGRGEQYF. The CDR3 region has the DNA TGTGCCATCAGTGAGTCGGTCAGGGGGCGCGGCGAGCAGTACTTC.

The J gene is TRBJ2-5, the V gene TRBV7-2, with D hard to call. The V end was cut by 1 base, the J end by 5 bases, with 8 bases between. Germline V gene data show CDR1 as SGHTA and CDR2 as FQGNSA. This CDR3 has 13 amino acids. This chain's CDR3 is CASSLGVSETQYF. Here the CDR3 DNA reads TGTGCCAGCAGCTTAGGTGTGAGCGAGACCCAGTACTTC.

The CDR3, as DNA: TGTGCCAGCAGTGCCCAGGGAACAGATACGCAGTATTTT. Its translation: CASSAQGTDTQYF. V usage is TRBV6-4 and J usage is TRBJ2-3; TRBD1 is a possible D gene (5 bases). Germline-derived CDR1 and CDR2 are MRHNA and SNTAGT. Trimming shortened V by 4 bases and J by 3 bases, and 8 bases separated the two germline ends. The CDR3 is made up of 13 amino acids.

The chain carries TRBV7-9 and TRBJ2-3; 9 bases match TRBD2. J gave up 4 bases and V 1 base, and 3 bases lay outside the gene matches. The CDR3 is 15 residues long. The V gene's germline CDR1 is SEHNR and CDR2 FQNEAQ (reference sequence). The CDR3 sequence is CASSLVSGGPDTQYF. The CDR3 DNA reads TGTGCCAGCAGCTTAGTTAGCGGGGGCCCAGATACGCAGTATTTT.

The J gene is TRBJ1-6, the V gene TRBV18; D possibly corresponds to TRBD1 (5 bases). Trimming shortened V by 4 bases and J by 6 bases, and 7 bases separated the two germline ends. This CDR3 is 13 amino acids long. Per the germline V gene, CDR1 is KGHSH and CDR2 is LQKENI. The CDR3 DNA is TGTGCCAGCTCACAGGGGAGTAATTCACCCCTCCACTTT. Encoded protein: CASSQGSNSPLHF.

This rearrangement joins TRBV7-2 to TRBJ2-1; D ambiguous. The V end was cut by 2 bases, the J end by 5 bases, with 16 bases between. Germline CDR1 and CDR2: SGHTA and FQGNSA. The CDR3 runs 16 residues. CDR3 bases: TGTGCCAGCAGCTTAATAAGAACGGGTCCAAACAATGAGCAGTTCTTC. This encodes CASSLIRTGPNNEQFF.

This clone was seen only once. This chain joins TRBV14 and TRBJ1-4, with 8 bases aligning to TRBD1. V was pared by 6 bases and J by 6 bases, with 21 bases of the junction left unmatched. The CDR3 contains 19 residues. The germline V gene has CDR1 SGHDN and CDR2 FVKESK. The DNA for the CDR3 is TGTGCCAGCAGGAGAAGGATCACCGGGACAGGTTGTGTTTATGAAAAACTGTTTTTT. This encodes CASRRRITGTGCVYEKLFF.

This clone was counted only a few times. This sequence joins TRBV7-8 and TRBJ1-4, with 10 bases aligning to TRBD1. Per the germline V gene, CDR1 is SGHVS and CDR2 is FQNEAQ. With V trimmed by 3 bases and J by 11 bases, 12 bases remained unmatched. CDR3 length: 16 amino acids. The DNA for the CDR3 is TGTGCCAGCAGCTTTACCACCGGGACAGGGGTGGGGAAACTGTTTTTT. Protein: CASSFTTGTGVGKLFF.

The chain links TRBV6-2 or TRBV6-3 to TRBJ2-7, with 9 nucleotides matching TRBD2. The CDR3 spans 15 residues. Looked up from germline, CDR1 is MNHEY and CDR2 is SVGEGT. V gave up 2 bases and J gave up 7 bases; unmatched junction bases: 9. The CDR3 nucleotides are TGTGCCAGCAGTTACGAGCTAGCGGGGTCTATGGAGCAGTACTTC. It yields the protein CASSYELAGSMEQYF.

This chain uses TRBV4-3 with TRBJ2-1, with 10 bases matching TRBD2. The V gene's germline CDR1 is LGHNA and CDR2 YSLEER. V shed 0 bases, J shed 6 bases, and the junction held 2 bases outside the gene matches. The length of the CDR3 is 15 residues. For the CDR3, the DNA is TGCGCCAGCAGCCAAGATTGGACTAGCGGCAATGAGCAGTTCTTC. Residues: CASSQDWTSGNEQFF.

V and J are TRBV2 and TRBJ2-5; D may be TRBD1 (6 bases). Trimming removed 5 bases at V and 4 bases at J, with 14 bases between. In germline, CDR1 is SNHLY, CDR2 FYNNEI. The CDR3 consists of 14 residues. The chain's CDR3 is CASSTQGVGETQYF. The CDR3 nucleotides are TGTGCCAGCAGTACACAGGGTGTGGGAGAGACCCAGTACTTC.

The rearrangement links TRBV18 to TRBJ1-1, with D hard to call. Germline V gene lookup returns CDR1 KGHSH and CDR2 LQKENI. CDR3 length: 14 residues. V lost 3 bases, J lost 1 base, and 9 bases lay in between. CDR3 in DNA: TGTGCCAGCTCACCGGTCGGATCGAACACTGAAGCTTTCTTT. Amino acid sequence: CASSPVGSNTEAFF.

The J gene is TRBJ1-4, the V gene TRBV11-1; D is uncertain. Trimming removed 5 bases from V and 6 bases from J, with 10 bases in between. This CDR3 comprises 13 residues. The V gene's germline CDR1 is SGHAT and CDR2 FQDESV (reference sequence). The DNA of the CDR3 is TGTGCCAGCAGCCCCGCACTTGATGAAAAACTGTTTTTT. This gives the protein CASSPALDEKLFF.

Here the CDR3 DNA reads TGCAGCGTTAGACTGATGAACACTGAAGCTTTCTTT. Its translation is CSVRLMNTEAFF. The chain is built from TRBV29-1 and TRBJ1-1, with no clear D. Looked up from germline, CDR1 is SQVTM and CDR2 is ANQGSEA. The length of the CDR3 is 12 residues. V lost 5 bases to trimming and J lost 0 bases, with 7 bases between them.

The CDR3 DNA reads TGCGCCAGCAGCTTGGAGCCACCTGAGCAGTTCTTC. As protein: CASSLEPPEQFF. The genes are TRBV5-1 and TRBJ2-1; unclear D gene. Trimming shortened V by 0 bases and J by 9 bases, and 7 bases separated the two germline ends. CDR3 size: 12 residues. Germline assignment: CDR1 SGHRS and CDR2 YFSETQ.

The chain employs TRBV7-9 and TRBJ2-1; no reliable D call. Between the trimmed V and J ends, which lost 5 bases and 3 bases, there was a span of 11 bases. CDR3 length: 14 residues. CDR1 is SEHNR, CDR2 FQNEAQ, per germline (reference sequence). CDR3 sequence (DNA): TGTGCCAGCAGCCCCCGGCGTAGCTACAATGAGCAGTTCTTC. Its protein is CASSPRRSYNEQFF.

The gene calls are TRBV28 and TRBJ1-2; a weak D match, TRBD1 (6 bases). The CDR3 is made up of 15 amino acids. Looked up from germline, CDR1 is MDHEN and CDR2 is SYDVKM. V shed 0 bases and J shed 4 bases, with 12 bases lying between them. The CDR3 nucleotides read TGTGCCAGCAGTTTATGGGAGGGGGAGAGCTATGGCTACACCTTC. It translates to CASSLWEGESYGYTF.

The count of this clone is one. CDR3 DNA: TGTGCCAGCAGCCAAACCGGGCCCGCTAACTATGGCTACACCTTC. Translating gives CASSQTGPANYGYTF. This chain links TRBV3-1 (or the pseudogene TRBV3-2) with TRBJ1-2; no reliable D call. Germline CDR1 reads LGHDT; CDR2 reads YNNKEL (reference sequence). This CDR3 is 15 amino acids long. Trimming cost V 2 bases and J 0 bases, with 10 bases left between them.

The chain uses TRBV19 and TRBJ2-6; tentatively, D is TRBD2 (5 bases). The CDR3 is 17 amino acids. Germline lookup yields CDR1 LNHDA and CDR2 SQIVND (reference sequence). The germline V and J ends were trimmed by 5 bases and 0 bases, with 14 bases remaining between them. CDR3 bases: TGTGCCAGTAGTCCCCGCGGGCGATTCTCTGGGGCCAACGTCCTGACTTTC. Translating gives CASSPRGRFSGANVLTF.

The CDR3 protein is CASSLDAGSSYNEQFF. DNA for the CDR3: TGCGCCAGCAGCTTGGATGCGGGGAGCTCCTACAATGAGCAGTTCTTC. This chain connects TRBV5-1 to TRBJ2-1; D is possibly TRBD2 (6 bases). The CDR3 is made up of 16 amino acids. The V end lost 0 bases, the J end lost 0 bases, and 10 bases lay between the germline ends. The germline V gene has CDR1 SGHRS and CDR2 YFSETQ.